This T cell receptor (beta chain) originates from a study of vaccination effects on CD4 cells after COVID-19. About the study: Two-dose vaccination with either BNT162b2 or mRNA-1273 was given to the participants. General study findings and limits: Nearly all vaccine-induced clones in healthy recipients recognized only SARS-CoV-2. Among infection- and vaccine-induced clones, marked clonal contraction occurred late after vaccination.

Trimming pared 3 bases from V and 0 bases from J, leaving 14 bases between. This CDR3 region has 16 residues. Per germline, CDR1 SEHNR and CDR2 FQNEAQ (reference sequence). In the ViraFEST assay, antigen-specific CD4+ clonotypes were identified by expansion after peptide-pool stimulation. Culturing for roughly 10 days preceded CD4+ T cell isolation. Cultures of around 2.2 million PBMC per well contained 9.5 to 10 IU/ml IL-2 plus 10 ug/ml peptides. Assay: immunoSEQ multiplex PCR; the TCRdb copy retains only in-frame clones and omits some. The data show over 50,000 clones, with 75% to 85% seen just once and roughly 2.4% held by the top ten. This clone was counted a single time. Its specificity is unknown.

The specimen was CD4+ T cells from PBMCs cultured with HCoV-229E spike peptides, collected before COVID-19 vaccination. The source is a human donor who received a COVID-19 vaccine. The chain has TRBV7-9 and TRBJ1-2; D remains unclear. Written as DNA, the CDR3 is TGTGCCAGCAGCTTCCCAGGACGGCTAGCTAACTATGGCTACACCTTC. Protein sequence: CASSFPGRLANYGYTF.